This T cell receptor (beta chain) was recovered during a study of T cells after yellow fever vaccination. Trimming pared 3 bases from V and 3 bases from J, leaving 17 bases between. The CDR3 extends over 15 amino acids. Germline CDR1 is SQVTM and CDR2 is ANQGSEA. TCRdb redid the calling of the 5' RACE reads with MiXCR, one entry per CDR3 protein. This sample has approximately 250,000 distinct CDR3 sequences, with about 5.2% found just once. The input for sequencing was CD4+ T cells sorted from PBMCs, taken on the day of the yellow fever booster vaccination. The chain has TRBV29-1 and TRBJ1-1; tentatively, D is TRBD1 (5 bases). This receptor was taken from a man aged 18-30 years who received the YFV17D yellow fever vaccine. The DNA for the CDR3 is TGCAGCGTTGATCGTTCTGGCAGGGATTACACTGAAGCTTTCTTT. Translated: CSVDRSGRDYTEAFF. Looking up the rest from reference TRBV29-1 and TRBJ1-1 gives the full variable domain: SAVISQKPSRDICQRGTSLTIQCQVDSQVTMMFWYRQQPGQSLTLIATANQGSEATYESGFVIDKFPISRPNLTFSTLTVSNMSPEDSSIYLCSVDRSGRDYTEAFFGQGTRLTVV.